The 29 T cell receptor beta chains in this list originate from one sample, sequenced in a study of shared clonotypes between healthy human individuals. Clones were sequenced by immunoSEQ multiplex PCR, and TCRdb holds only the in-frame ones, with some missing. The sample carries roughly 2.2 million clones, 85% to 95% recorded once. Sequenced sample: naive CD4+ T cells from PBMCs. Subset defined: CD45RA+ positively selected. The origin of the receptors is a man between 18 and 35 years old in good health. Some clones in this sample may be carry-over from other donors' samples.

The V gene is TRBV7-2, the J gene TRBJ2-6; 7 bases are shared with TRBD2. Germline lookup yields CDR1 SGHTA and CDR2 FQGNSA. With V trimmed by 5 bases and J by 4 bases, 5 bases remained unmatched. The CDR3 contains 15 residues. CDR3 sequence: CASSGGGPGANVLTF. The CDR3, as DNA: TGTGCCAGCAGCGGGGGAGGGCCCGGGGCCAACGTCCTGACTTTC.

The gene calls are TRBV5-4 and TRBJ1-2, with D possibly being TRBD1 (5 bases). V lost 0 bases and J lost 4, with 19 bases in between. CDR1 SGHNT and CDR2 YYREEE come from the germline V gene (reference sequence). The CDR3 totals 17 residues. For the CDR3, the DNA is TGTGCCAGCAGCTTGGAGGGGAGGGCGGGTGATGGCTATGGCTACACCTTC. This encodes CASSLEGRAGDGYGYTF.

V gene TRBV7-9 combines with J gene TRBJ2-5; D may be TRBD2 (6 bases). This CDR3 comprises 14 residues. Germline CDR1 SEHNR, CDR2 FQNEAQ (reference sequence). V lost 4 bases, J lost 1 base, and 10 bases lay in between. In DNA, the CDR3 is TGTGCCAGCAGCTCTTGGACTATCCAAGAGACCCAGTACTTC. Amino acids: CASSSWTIQETQYF.

The CDR3 loop reads CASSPLPTGREQYF. The CDR3 DNA reads TGTGCCAGCAGTCCCCTCCCAACAGGAAGGGAGCAGTACTTC. This chain uses TRBV27 with TRBJ2-7; D may be TRBD1 (5 bases). The germline V gene encodes CDR1 MNHEY and CDR2 SMNVEV (reference sequence). This CDR3 comprises 14 residues. Trimming took 5 bases from V and 7 from J, leaving 18 bases between them.

The V gene is TRBV9, the J gene TRBJ2-3; possibly TRBD1 or TRBD2 for D (5 bases each). The V gene's germline CDR1 is SGDLS and CDR2 YYNGEE. The CDR3 is 15 amino acids. V gave up 0 bases and J gave up 0 bases, with 8 bases separating them. CDR3 in amino acids: CASSVGGISTDTQYF. CDR3 coding DNA: TGTGCCAGCAGCGTAGGGGGGATTAGCACAGATACGCAGTATTTT.

The chain recombines TRBV30 with TRBJ2-2; TRBD1 is a possible D gene (6 bases). Germline assignment: CDR1 GTSNPN and CDR2 SVGIG (reference sequence). V lost 0 bases and J lost 2, with 13 bases in between. CDR3 length: 16 residues. CDR3 amino acids: CAWSVRGQLNTGELFF. CDR3 in DNA: TGTGCCTGGAGTGTACGAGGACAGTTAAACACCGGGGAGCTGTTTTTT.

The chain is built from TRBV27 and TRBJ2-1; 14 bases fit TRBD2. This CDR3 contains 15 residues. With V trimmed by 3 bases and J by 10 bases, 5 bases remained unmatched. Germline V CDR1 and CDR2: MNHEY, SMNVEV (reference sequence). In nucleotides, the CDR3 is TGTGCCAGCAGTTTGGGACTAGCGGGAGTTCTGGAGCAGTTCTTC. Protein product: CASSLGLAGVLEQFF.

In this sample, this clone turned up a few times. V and J are TRBV6-4 and TRBJ1-1; D may be TRBD1 (5 bases). Germline-derived CDR1 and CDR2 are MRHNA and SNTAGT. The ends were cut back, 6 bases at V and 7 bases at J, with 9 bases in the middle. The CDR3 spans 11 residues. The CDR3 DNA sequence: TGTGCCAGCAGGCGGGGCAGTGAAGCTTTCTTT. Residues: CASRRGSEAFF.

The sample holds one count of this clone. The chain is built from TRBV6-1 and TRBJ1-2, with D tentatively TRBD1 (6 bases). The V end was cut by 1 base, the J end by 1 base, with 13 bases between. Germline CDR1 reads MNHNS; CDR2 reads SASEGT. The CDR3 covers 16 residues. The CDR3 reads CASSEVGRGGNYGYTF. In DNA form, the CDR3 reads TGTGCCAGCAGTGAAGTCGGCAGGGGTGGTAACTATGGCTACACCTTC.

The J gene is TRBJ2-5, the V gene TRBV2; TRBD2 matches 12 bases. Trimming at V came to 8 bases and at J to 3 bases, leaving 10 bases not matched to a gene. The V gene's germline CDR1 is SNHLY and CDR2 FYNNEI. The CDR3 extends over 16 amino acids. The DNA for the CDR3 is TGTGCCAGCGTCGCGCAGACTAGCGGGAGAAAAGAGACCCAGTACTTC. It specifies CASVAQTSGRKETQYF.

V is TRBV7-9 and J is TRBJ1-1; possibly TRBD1 for D (6 bases). CDR3 length: 13 residues. The ends were cut back, 5 bases at V and 3 bases at J, with 10 bases in the middle. The germline V gene encodes CDR1 SEHNR and CDR2 FQNEAQ (reference sequence). CDR3 nucleotides: TGTGCCAGCAGCCCACGACAGGACACTGAAGCTTTCTTT. It encodes CASSPRQDTEAFF. Full variable domain (rest looked up from reference TRBV7-9 and TRBJ1-1): DTGVSQNPRHKITKRGQNVTFRCDPISEHNRLYWYRQTLGQGPEFLTYFQNEAQLEKSRLLSDRFSAERPKGSFSTLEIQRTEQGDSAMYLCASSPRQDTEAFFGQGTRLTVV.

This chain links TRBV7-8 with TRBJ1-2; maybe TRBD1 (5 bases). CDR1 and CDR2 (germline): SGHVS, FQNEAQ. V dropped 5 bases and J dropped 8 bases, with 18 bases sitting between them. CDR3 length: 14 amino acids. The CDR3 protein is CASSPRGRPEGYTF. For the CDR3, the DNA is TGTGCCAGCAGCCCCCGGGGCCGTCCGGAGGGCTACACCTTC.

In regard to this clone: Other DNA sequences in this sample translate to the same CDR3. The V gene is TRBV9, the J gene TRBJ1-1; no clear D gene. The CDR3 is 14 residues long. CDR1 and CDR2 from the germline V gene are SGDLS and YYNGEE. V gave up 0 bases and J gave up 1 base, with 7 bases separating them. The CDR3 is CASSVASGNTEAFF. The DNA of the CDR3 is TGTGCCAGCAGCGTAGCTTCGGGGAACACTGAAGCTTTCTTT. The full variable domain, its missing parts supplied by reference TRBV9 and TRBJ1-1, is DSGVTQTPKHLITATGQRVTLRCSPRSGDLSVYWYQQSLDQGLQFLIQYYNGEERAKGNILERFSAQQFPDLHSELNLSSLELGDSALYFCASSVASGNTEAFFGQGTRLTVV.

The chain uses TRBV28 and TRBJ2-7; TRBD1 matches at 8 bases. The CDR3 is 15 residues long. CDR1 is MDHEN, CDR2 SYDVKM, per germline. The V and J ends lost 4 bases and 6 bases, in that order; junction bases with no gene match: 11. The CDR3 protein is CASSWRGQVPSEQYF. In nucleotides, the CDR3 is TGTGCCAGCAGTTGGCGGGGACAGGTTCCGTCCGAGCAGTACTTC.

This chain links TRBV4-2 with TRBJ2-5; D possibly matches TRBD1 or TRBD2 (6 bases each). CDR3 size: 20 residues. Between the trimmed V and J ends, which lost 0 bases and 0 bases, there was a span of 23 bases. Per the germline V gene, CDR1 is LGHNA and CDR2 is YNFKEQ. As DNA, the CDR3 is TGTGCCAGCAGCCAAGATTGGGGGGCGGGTGGACGCCGGGACCAAGAGACCCAGTACTTC. Translating it yields CASSQDWGAGGRRDQETQYF.

This chain uses TRBV6-5 with TRBJ2-7; TRBD2 might be the D (7 bases). The V end was cut by 5 bases, the J end by 9 bases, with 17 bases between. The germline V gene has CDR1 MNHEY and CDR2 SVGAGI. This CDR3 region has 13 residues. CDR3 in amino acids: CASSAAGAVTQYF. The DNA for the CDR3 is TGTGCCAGCAGTGCCGCGGGGGCCGTCACGCAGTACTTC.

V gene TRBV15 combines with J gene TRBJ2-5, with D possibly being TRBD1 (6 bases). This CDR3 contains 17 residues. CDR1 and CDR2 from the germline V gene are LNHNV and YYDKDF (reference sequence). Between the trimmed V and J ends, which lost 4 bases and 9 bases, there was a span of 27 bases. The CDR3 loop is CATSTRSGTTGSGSQYF. Here the CDR3 DNA reads TGTGCCACCAGCACTCGCTCCGGGACAACCGGCTCCGGGTCCCAGTACTTC. The full variable domain, in which reference TRBV15 and TRBJ2-5 provide the parts outside the CDR3, is DAMVIQNPRYQVTQFGKPVTLSCSQTLNHNVMYWYQQKSSQAPKLLFHYYDKDFNNEADTPDNFQSRRPNTSFCFLDIRSPGLGDTAMYLCATSTRSGTTGSGSQYFGPGTRLLVL.

This chain uses TRBV7-9 with TRBJ1-4; 8 bases are a match to TRBD1. The V segment lost 1 base and the J segment 5 bases; nucleotides outside the gene matches: 3. Germline assignment: CDR1 SEHNR and CDR2 FQNEAQ (reference sequence). The CDR3 is 15 residues long. The CDR3 region is CASSLGTGRNEKLFF. The CDR3 DNA sequence: TGTGCCAGCAGCTTAGGGACAGGGAGGAATGAAAAACTGTTTTTT.

Comments on this clone: Within the sample, other DNA sequences also encode this same CDR3. The chain uses TRBV5-1 and TRBJ1-1, with TRBD1 as a possible D gene (5 bases). The CDR3 contains 13 residues. The germline V gene has CDR1 SGHRS and CDR2 YFSETQ. V lost 2 bases to trimming and J lost 4 bases, with 9 bases between them. CDR3 protein: CASSLEGSTEAFF. In nucleotides, the CDR3 is TGCGCCAGCAGCTTAGAGGGGAGCACTGAAGCTTTCTTT.

This clone has a single count. The chain is built from TRBV7-9 and TRBJ2-7, with 7 positions matching TRBD1. J was trimmed by 1 base and V by 5 bases; bases with no gene match: 11. The V gene's germline CDR1 is SEHNR and CDR2 FQNEAQ (reference sequence). This CDR3 has 16 residues. The CDR3 loop is CASSATGVLISYEQYF. The CDR3 DNA sequence: TGTGCCAGCAGCGCCACAGGGGTCTTAATTTCCTACGAGCAGTACTTC.

This chain joins TRBV18 and TRBJ1-4; D is uncertain. The ends were cut back, 2 bases at V and 4 bases at J, with 14 bases in the middle. Per germline, CDR1 KGHSH and CDR2 LQKENI. This CDR3 comprises 16 residues. DNA for the CDR3: TGTGCCAGCTCACCATTCGTTGGGCAGGTTAATGAAAAACTGTTTTTT. It yields the protein CASSPFVGQVNEKLFF.

V gene TRBV7-2 combines with J gene TRBJ2-6; 8 nucleotides match TRBD1. CDR1 and CDR2 from the germline V gene are SGHTA and FQGNSA. The CDR3 runs to 16 residues. Unmatched junction bases numbered 3, after V lost 3 bases and J lost 2 bases. CDR3 sequence: CASSFAGGAGANVLTF. In DNA, the CDR3 is TGTGCCAGCAGCTTTGCAGGGGGCGCTGGGGCCAACGTCCTGACTTTC.

V is TRBV30 and J is TRBJ1-2, with a weak D call TRBD1 (5 bases). Germline V gives CDR1 GTSNPN, CDR2 SVGIG (reference sequence). Deletions cut 3 bases from V and 5 bases from J, with 13 bases between. The CDR3 extends over 13 amino acids. This chain's CDR3 is CAWRPRGGYGYTF. The CDR3 nucleotides read TGTGCCTGGAGGCCCCGGGGGGGTTATGGCTACACCTTC. Full variable domain (remainder filled in from reference TRBV30 and TRBJ1-2): SQTIHQWPATLVQPVGSPLSLECTVEGTSNPNLYWYRQAAGRGLQLLFYSVGIGQISSEVPQNLSASRPQDRQFILSSKKLLLSDSGFYLCAWRPRGGYGYTFGSGTRLTVV.

This sequence joins TRBV5-6 and TRBJ1-3; tentatively, D is TRBD1 (6 bases). The length of the CDR3 is 15 residues. Germline V gives CDR1 SGHDT, CDR2 YYEEEE. V lost 3 bases to trimming and J lost 2 bases, with 12 bases between them. CDR3 bases: TGTGCCAGCAGCTCCGTAGGGGGTCCTGGAAACACCATATATTTT. It yields the protein CASSSVGGPGNTIYF. Together with reference TRBV5-6 and TRBJ1-3, the CDR3 gives the full variable domain: DAGVTQSPTHLIKTRGQQVTLRCSPKSGHDTVSWYQQALGQGPQFIFQYYEEEERQRGNFPDRFSGHQFPNYSSELNVNALLLGDSALYLCASSSVGGPGNTIYFGEGSWLTVV.

V is TRBV7-7 and J is TRBJ2-1; 13 bases map to TRBD2. The CDR3 covers 14 residues. Losses at the gene ends were 1 base for V and 13 bases for J; bases not matched to a gene: 4. Germline lookup yields CDR1 SSHAT and CDR2 FNYEAQ (reference sequence). The CDR3 bases are TGTGCCAGCAGCTTAGACGGACTAGCGGGAGCCCAGTTCTTC. This sequence encodes CASSLDGLAGAQFF.

The chain combines TRBV7-3 with TRBJ1-1, with TRBD1 as a possible D gene (5 bases). Germline loops: CDR1 SGHTA, CDR2 FQGTGA. The CDR3 length is 14 residues. Trimming stripped 5 bases from V and 5 bases from J, with 15 bases between. CDR3 nucleotides: TGTGCCAGCAGCATATCTGGACAAGGGACTGAAGCTTTCTTT. Its protein is CASSISGQGTEAFF.

The V and J genes are TRBV7-7 and TRBJ1-1; D ambiguous. Trimming pared 1 base from V and 6 bases from J, leaving 9 bases between. This CDR3 contains 13 residues. Germline V CDR1 and CDR2: SSHAT, FNYEAQ (reference sequence). The CDR3 is CASSLDASAEAFF. CDR3 sequence (DNA): TGTGCCAGCAGCTTAGACGCCAGCGCTGAAGCTTTCTTT.

Points on this clone: This same CDR3 is encoded by further DNA sequences in the sample. The V gene is TRBV9, the J gene TRBJ2-3; 8 bases fit TRBD2. The germline CDR1 and CDR2 sequences are SGDLS and YYNGEE. The length of the CDR3 is 15 residues. V dropped 3 bases and J dropped 1; count of bases not matched to a gene: 4. For the CDR3, the DNA is TGTGCCAGCAGCGGAACTAGCGGCCGCACAGATACGCAGTATTTT. Translating it yields CASSGTSGRTDTQYF.

CDR3 in amino acids: CASSLLASRRDEQFF. The DNA of the CDR3 is TGCGCCAGCAGCTTACTAGCTAGCCGTAGGGATGAGCAGTTCTTC. V gene TRBV5-1 combines with J gene TRBJ2-1; D may be TRBD2 (6 bases). V lost 2 bases, J lost 8 bases, and 17 bases lay in between. The V gene's germline CDR1 is SGHRS and CDR2 YFSETQ. This CDR3 has 15 residues.